The present T cell receptor (beta chain) was sequenced within a study of CD4+ T cells in melanoma. Study-level points and caveats: A reported correlation linked neoantigen-specific CD4+ T cells to CD8+, macrophage and B cell function.

Regarding this clone: The antigen remains undetermined.

Clones were sequenced by immunoSEQ multiplex PCR, and TCRdb holds only the in-frame ones, with some missing. The table records 120,000 to 150,000 clones, 92% of them present only once. V was pared by 4 bases and J by 3 bases, with 9 bases between. Germline assignment: CDR1 SGHTA and CDR2 FQGTGA. The CDR3 is 13 residues long. The chain links TRBV7-3 to TRBJ2-5; no clear D gene. This TCR was recovered from a human donor with melanoma. The chain's CDR3 is CASSSTREETQYF. In DNA, the CDR3 is TGTGCCAGCAGCTCCACCCGAGAAGAGACCCAGTACTTC. Combining the CDR3 with reference TRBV7-3 and TRBJ2-5 gives the whole variable domain GAGVSQTPSNKVTEKGKYVELRCDPISGHTALYWYRQSLGQGPEFLIYFQGTGAADDSGLPNDRFFAVRPEGSVSTLKIQRTERGDSAVYLCASSSTREETQYFGPGTRLLVL.